The entry that follows covers one TCR beta chain sequence. The antigen remains undetermined. Active moderate-to-severe ophthalmopathy, Clinical Activity Score at least 3, NOSPECS at least 4, under 3 months' duration. J gave up 8 bases and V 1 base, and 18 bases lay outside the gene matches. The CDR3 consists of 20 residues. Per the germline V gene, CDR1 is SGHTA and CDR2 is FQGNSA. The sample originates from a study of T cells in Graves' hyperthyroidism and ophthalmopathy. RNA transcripts were the template for amplifying TCR beta CDR3 regions. The HTBI primer set was used in a first-round RT-PCR of the TCR CDR3. TCRdb recomputed calls from the multiplex PCR reads with MiXCR, one row per CDR3 protein. The table includes about 300,000 distinct CDR3 sequences, approximately 19% detected once. Study results and limitations: Most clonotypes expanded in the thyroid (above 0.001) were also present in blood.

Sequenced sample: blood. The chain joins TRBV7-2 to TRBJ2-5; the match to TRBD2 covers 14 bases. This receptor was identified in a man between 50 and 59 years old with Graves' ophthalmopathy. The CDR3 DNA reads as TGTGCCAGCAGCTTAGGCCGGGTGACTAGCGGGAGGGCCTTGGCAAGAACCCAGTACTTC. Its translation: CASSLGRVTSGRALARTQYF.